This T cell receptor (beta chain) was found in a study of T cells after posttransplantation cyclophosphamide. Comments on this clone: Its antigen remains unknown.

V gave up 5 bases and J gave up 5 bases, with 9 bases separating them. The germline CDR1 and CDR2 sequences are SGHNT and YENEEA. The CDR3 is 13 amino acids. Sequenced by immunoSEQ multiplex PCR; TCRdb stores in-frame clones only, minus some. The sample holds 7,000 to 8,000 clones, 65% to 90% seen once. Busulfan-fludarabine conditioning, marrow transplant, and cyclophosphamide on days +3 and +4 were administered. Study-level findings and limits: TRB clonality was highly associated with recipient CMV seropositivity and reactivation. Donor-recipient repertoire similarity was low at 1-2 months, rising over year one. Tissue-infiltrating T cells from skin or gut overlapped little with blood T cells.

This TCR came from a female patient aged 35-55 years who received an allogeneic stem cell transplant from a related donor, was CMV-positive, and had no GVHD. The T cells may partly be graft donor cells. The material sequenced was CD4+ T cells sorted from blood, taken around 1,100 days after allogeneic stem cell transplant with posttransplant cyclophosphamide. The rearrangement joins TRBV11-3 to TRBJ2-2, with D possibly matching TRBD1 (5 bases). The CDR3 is CASSPRQTGELFF. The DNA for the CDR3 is TGTGCCAGCAGCCCACGACAGACCGGGGAGCTGTTTTTT.